Listed here are 7 T cell receptor beta chains from one sample, sequenced in a study of T cells in localized non-small cell lung cancer (dated by TCRdb to the early 2020s). The library was produced with the immunoSEQ multiplex PCR assay. TCRdb's version of the immuneACCESS table is confined to in-frame rearrangements and falls short of the full clone set. An unresolved V gene accounts for under half of the shortfall where checked; the remainder is of unknown origin. This sample holds tens of thousands of clones; around nine tenths were observed only once. More than 10% of the sample lies in the top ten. The material sequenced was peripheral blood, taken before any cancer treatment. All receptors come from a male donor aged 60 or over with stage I lung adenocarcinoma.

This clone has just one count. The J gene is TRBJ2-3, the V gene TRBV27, with D perhaps assigned TRBD1 or TRBD2 (6 bases each). The CDR3 is 15 residues long. Trimming removed 3 bases at V and 3 bases at J, with 13 bases between. Germline V gives CDR1 MNHEY, CDR2 SMNVEV (reference sequence). This chain's CDR3 is CASSLNGGLTDTQYF. CDR3 nucleotides: TGTGCCAGCAGTTTGAATGGGGGGCTAACAGATACGCAGTATTTT.

This clone was observed once. The chain couples TRBV10-3 to TRBJ2-1; 10 nucleotides match TRBD1. The length of the CDR3 is 15 residues. Germline V lookup: CDR1 ENHRY, CDR2 SYGVKD. Trimming at V came to 6 bases and at J to 3 bases, leaving 5 bases not matched to a gene. The CDR3 is CAISRQGAGYNEQFF. The CDR3 DNA is TGTGCCATCAGCCGACAGGGGGCAGGCTACAATGAGCAGTTCTTC.

CDR3 in DNA: TGTGCCAGCAGCCTCGGGACTAGCCCCGATAGTACAGATACGCAGTATTTT. It yields the protein CASSLGTSPDSTDTQYF. The J gene is TRBJ2-3, the V gene TRBV11-3; TRBD2 matches 9 bases. The CDR3 totals 17 residues. Trimming took 5 bases from V and 3 from J; bases not matched to a gene: 12. CDR1 is SGHNT and CDR2 is YENEEA in the germline V gene.

This clone was picked up one time. The rearrangement links TRBV7-2 to TRBJ1-5; TRBD1 might be the D (6 bases). The CDR3 is made up of 15 amino acids. V dropped 4 bases and J dropped 0 bases, with 10 bases sitting between them. Germline V gene data show CDR1 as SGHTA and CDR2 as FQGNSA. The CDR3 here is CASSSTGLSNQPQHF. The CDR3, as DNA: TGTGCCAGCAGCTCCACAGGGCTTAGCAATCAGCCCCAGCATTTT.

This sequence joins TRBV27 and TRBJ2-1; possible D gene TRBD2, 6 bases. This CDR3 spans 14 amino acids. The germline gives CDR1 MNHEY, CDR2 SMNVEV (reference sequence). Trimming shortened V by 6 bases and J by 4 bases, and 13 bases separated the two germline ends. CDR3 bases: TGTGCCAGCAGGCAGGCTAGCGTTTACAATGAGCAGTTCTTC. Translated, it gives CASRQASVYNEQFF.

The gene calls are TRBV7-3 and TRBJ1-3; 7 bases are shared with TRBD1. Unmatched junction bases numbered 7, after V lost 5 bases and J lost 3 bases. The CDR3 totals 15 residues. Germline CDR1 and CDR2: SGHTA and FQGTGA. The CDR3 loop reads CASSPQGTSGNTIYF. The CDR3 DNA follows: TGTGCCAGCAGCCCACAGGGGACGAGTGGAAACACCATATATTTT. Using reference TRBV7-3 and TRBJ1-3 for the parts outside the CDR3, the full variable domain is GAGVSQTPSNKVTEKGKYVELRCDPISGHTALYWYRQSLGQGPEFLIYFQGTGAADDSGLPNDRFFAVRPEGSVSTLKIQRTERGDSAVYLCASSPQGTSGNTIYFGEGSWLTVV.

The V gene is TRBV28, the J gene TRBJ2-6, with D unclear. Germline V gene sequence: CDR1 MDHEN, CDR2 SYDVKM. Deletions cut 4 bases from V and 0 bases from J, with 10 bases between. This CDR3 is built from 16 residues. The CDR3 sequence: CASSSDRSSGANVLTF. As DNA, the CDR3 is TGTGCCAGCAGTTCCGACCGAAGCTCTGGGGCCAACGTCCTGACTTTC.